The source of this T cell receptor (beta chain) is a study of identical twins. TCRdb fed the 5' RACE reads into MiXCR, producing one record per CDR3 protein. The repertoire holds 1.5 million to 2 million distinct CDR3 sequences, with around 29% as singletons. Findings of the study overall: There was more out-of-frame TCR alpha sharing in monozygotic twins than models estimated.

Only a few counts were recorded for this clonotype. The target antigen is unknown. This CDR3 is 15 amino acids long. From germline, CDR1 is DFQATT and CDR2 SNEGSKA (reference sequence). Trimming left V 6 bases short and J 6 bases short, with 22 bases between. Sequencing input: cord blood. V and J are TRBV20-1 and TRBJ2-3; TRBD2 might be the D (5 bases). The receptor was isolated from a newborn girl in good health. The CDR3 protein is CSASPPGTGKDTQYF. CDR3 sequence (DNA): TGCAGTGCGAGCCCCCCGGGCACCGGGAAGGATACGCAGTATTTT.